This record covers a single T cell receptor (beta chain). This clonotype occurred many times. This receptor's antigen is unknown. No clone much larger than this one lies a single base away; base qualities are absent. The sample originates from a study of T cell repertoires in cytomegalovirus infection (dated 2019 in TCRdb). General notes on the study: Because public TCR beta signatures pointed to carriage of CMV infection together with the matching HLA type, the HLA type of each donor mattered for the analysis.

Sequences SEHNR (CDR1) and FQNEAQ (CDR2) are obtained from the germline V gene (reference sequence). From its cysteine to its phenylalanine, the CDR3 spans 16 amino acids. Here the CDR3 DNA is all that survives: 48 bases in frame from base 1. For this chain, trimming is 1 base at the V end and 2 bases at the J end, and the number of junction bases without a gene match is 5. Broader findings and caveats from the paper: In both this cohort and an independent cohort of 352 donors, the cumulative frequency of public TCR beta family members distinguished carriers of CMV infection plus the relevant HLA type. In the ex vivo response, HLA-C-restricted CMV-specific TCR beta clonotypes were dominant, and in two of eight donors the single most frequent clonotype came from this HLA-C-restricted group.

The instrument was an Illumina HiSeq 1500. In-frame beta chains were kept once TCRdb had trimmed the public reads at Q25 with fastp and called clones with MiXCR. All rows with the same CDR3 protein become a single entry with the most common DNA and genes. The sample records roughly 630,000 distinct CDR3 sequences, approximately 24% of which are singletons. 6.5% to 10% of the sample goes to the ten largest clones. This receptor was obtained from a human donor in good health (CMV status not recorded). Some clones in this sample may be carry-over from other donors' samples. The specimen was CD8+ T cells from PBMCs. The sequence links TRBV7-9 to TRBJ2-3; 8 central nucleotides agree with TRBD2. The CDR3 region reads CASSLDPGLVTDTQYF. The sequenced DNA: TGTGCCAGCAGCTTAGACCCGGGACTAGTCACAGATACGCAGTATTTT.